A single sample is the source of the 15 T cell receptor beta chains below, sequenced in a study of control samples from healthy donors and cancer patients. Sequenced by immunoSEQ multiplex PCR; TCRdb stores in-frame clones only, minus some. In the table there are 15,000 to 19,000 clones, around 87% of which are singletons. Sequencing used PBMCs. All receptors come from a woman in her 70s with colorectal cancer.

CDR3 coding DNA: TGTGCCAGCAGCCCCGGGACATTGAACACTGAAGCTTTCTTT. This sequence encodes CASSPGTLNTEAFF. V gene TRBV5-6 combines with J gene TRBJ1-1; tentative D call: TRBD1 (6 bases). The V gene's germline CDR1 is SGHDT and CDR2 YYEEEE. V lost 4 bases, J lost 0 bases, and 10 bases lay in between. The CDR3 runs to 14 residues.

The CDR3 loop reads CASSGLGGRSEQFF. The CDR3 coding sequence is TGTGCCAGCAGCGGACTAGGCGGGAGGAGTGAGCAGTTCTTC. The rearrangement links TRBV9 to TRBJ2-1; 8 bases are a match to TRBD2. Trimming removed 3 bases from V and 9 bases from J; junction bases left unmatched: 8. Germline V CDR1 and CDR2: SGDLS, YYNGEE. CDR3 length: 14 amino acids.

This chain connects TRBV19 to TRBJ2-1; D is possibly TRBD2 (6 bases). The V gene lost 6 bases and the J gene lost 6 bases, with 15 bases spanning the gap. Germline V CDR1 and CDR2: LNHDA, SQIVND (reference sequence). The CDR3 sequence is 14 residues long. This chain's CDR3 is CASRRGGTSNEQFF. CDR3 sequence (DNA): TGTGCCAGTAGGAGAGGCGGGACCAGCAATGAGCAGTTCTTC.

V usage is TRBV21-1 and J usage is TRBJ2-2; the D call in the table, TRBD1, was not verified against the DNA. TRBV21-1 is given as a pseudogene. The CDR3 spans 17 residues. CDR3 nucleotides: TGTGCCAGCAGCAAAACGGCTGGGCAGGGAACCACCGGGGAGCTGTTTTTT. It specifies CASSKTAGQGTTGELFF.

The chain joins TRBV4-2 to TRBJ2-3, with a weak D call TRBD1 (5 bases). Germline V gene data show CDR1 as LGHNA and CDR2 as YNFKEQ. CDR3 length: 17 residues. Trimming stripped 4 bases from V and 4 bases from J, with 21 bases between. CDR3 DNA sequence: TGTGCCAGCAGCCCCGAACCCCCAGGGAATGGGGCAGATACGCAGTATTTT. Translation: CASSPEPPGNGADTQYF.

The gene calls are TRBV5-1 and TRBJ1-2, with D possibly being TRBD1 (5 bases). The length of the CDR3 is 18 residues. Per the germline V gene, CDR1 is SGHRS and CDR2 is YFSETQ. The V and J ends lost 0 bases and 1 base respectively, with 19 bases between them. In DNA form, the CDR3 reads TGCGCCAGCAGCTTGGAGCAATTGGGCAGGGCCCATAACTATGGCTACACCTTC. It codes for CASSLEQLGRAHNYGYTF. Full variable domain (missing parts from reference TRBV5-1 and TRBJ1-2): KAGVTQTPRYLIKTRGQQVTLSCSPISGHRSVSWYQQTPGQGLQFLFEYFSETQRNKGNFPGRFSGRQFSNSRSEMNVSTLELGDSALYLCASSLEQLGRAHNYGYTFGSGTRLTVV.

The CDR3, as DNA: TGTGCCAGCAGCTTAGGAGGGGTTGGGGGGAACACCGGGGAGCTGTTTTTT. Translation: CASSLGGVGGNTGELFF. The chain is built from TRBV7-2 and TRBJ2-2; D assignment may be TRBD1 or TRBD2 (5 bases each). V lost 1 base and J lost 1, with 13 bases in between. Looked up from germline, CDR1 is SGHTA and CDR2 is FQGNSA. The CDR3 runs 17 residues. Full variable domain (rest looked up from reference TRBV7-2 and TRBJ2-2): GAGVSQSPSNKVTEKGKDVELRCDPISGHTALYWYRQSLGQGLEFLIYFQGNSAPDKSGLPSDRFSAERTGGSVSTLTIQRTQQEDSAVYLCASSLGGVGGNTGELFFGEGSRLTVL.

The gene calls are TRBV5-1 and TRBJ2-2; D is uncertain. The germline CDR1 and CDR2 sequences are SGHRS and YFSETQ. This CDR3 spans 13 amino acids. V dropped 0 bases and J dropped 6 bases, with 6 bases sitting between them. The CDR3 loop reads CASSLDLAGELFF. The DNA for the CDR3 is TGCGCCAGCAGCTTGGATCTAGCCGGGGAGCTGTTTTTT.

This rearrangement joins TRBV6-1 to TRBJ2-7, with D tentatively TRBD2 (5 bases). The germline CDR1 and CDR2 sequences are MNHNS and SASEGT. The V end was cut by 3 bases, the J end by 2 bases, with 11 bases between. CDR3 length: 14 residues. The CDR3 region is CASSEWLGTYEQYF. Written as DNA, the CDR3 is TGTGCCAGCAGTGAGTGGCTCGGGACCTACGAGCAGTACTTC.

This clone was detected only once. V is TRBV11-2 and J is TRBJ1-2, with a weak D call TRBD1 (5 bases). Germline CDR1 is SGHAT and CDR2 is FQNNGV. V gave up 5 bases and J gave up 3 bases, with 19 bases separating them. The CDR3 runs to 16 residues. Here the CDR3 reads CASSQLQGPLYYGYTF. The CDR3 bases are TGTGCCAGCAGCCAACTGCAGGGTCCCCTTTACTATGGCTACACCTTC.

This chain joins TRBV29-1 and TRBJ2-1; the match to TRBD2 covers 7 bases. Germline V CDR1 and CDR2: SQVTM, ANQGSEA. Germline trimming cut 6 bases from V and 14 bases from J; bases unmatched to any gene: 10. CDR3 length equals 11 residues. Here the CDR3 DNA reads TGCAGCGTAGGGAGGGCCAAGCAAGAGTTCTTC. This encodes CSVGRAKQEFF.

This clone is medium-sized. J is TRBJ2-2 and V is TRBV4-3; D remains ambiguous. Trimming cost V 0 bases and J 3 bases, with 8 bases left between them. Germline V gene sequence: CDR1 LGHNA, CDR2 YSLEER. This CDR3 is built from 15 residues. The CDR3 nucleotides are TGCGCCAGCAGCCAAGATGGCCAGCACACCGGGGAGCTGTTTTTT. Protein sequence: CASSQDGQHTGELFF.

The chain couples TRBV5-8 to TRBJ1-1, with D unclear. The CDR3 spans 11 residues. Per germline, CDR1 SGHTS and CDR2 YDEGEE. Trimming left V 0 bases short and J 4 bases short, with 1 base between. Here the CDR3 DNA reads TGTGCCAGCAGCTTGGTCACTGAAGCTTTCTTT. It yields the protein CASSLVTEAFF.

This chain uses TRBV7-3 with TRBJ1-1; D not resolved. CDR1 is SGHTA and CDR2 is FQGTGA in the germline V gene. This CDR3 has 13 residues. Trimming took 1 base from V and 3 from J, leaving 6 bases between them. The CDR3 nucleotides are TGTGCCAGCAGCTTAAACAGTTACACTGAAGCTTTCTTT. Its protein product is CASSLNSYTEAFF.

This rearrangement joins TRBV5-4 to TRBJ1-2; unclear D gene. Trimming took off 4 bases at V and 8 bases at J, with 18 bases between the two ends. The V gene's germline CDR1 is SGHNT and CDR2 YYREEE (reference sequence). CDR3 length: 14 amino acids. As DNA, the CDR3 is TGTGCCAGCAGCATGTGGTCCGAAACCGGGGGCTACACCTTC. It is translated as CASSMWSETGGYTF.